The TCR beta chain under discussion was sequenced for a study of blood T cell repertoires in COVID-19. Overall study: COVID-19 samples from acute and convalescent phases originated in the United States, Italy and Spain. T cells, B-cell-depleted T cells, or PBMCs provided the cDNA or gDNA that served as material.

This clone came up a few times. This CDR3 has 15 residues. The V gene's germline CDR1 is SGHDN and CDR2 FVKESK. Trimming pared 4 bases from V and 7 bases from J, leaving 19 bases between. Original data processing: Reference gene primer amplification gave estimated nucleated cell counts. The assay was immunoSEQ multiplex PCR, and TCRdb's table has in-frame clones only and misses some. The V and J calls and clone size are taken from that table; D and trimming were inferred from the DNA. Of nearly 200,000 clones in the sample, roughly nine tenths were seen once. This receptor was identified in a woman between 65 and 79 years old with acute or convalescent COVID-19. The specimen was peripheral blood. The genes are TRBV14 and TRBJ2-5; TRBD2 might be the D (7 bases). CDR3 DNA sequence: TGTGCCAGCAGCCCCGGGGGGCTCCGGCATTGGACCCAGTACTTC. It translates to CASSPGGLRHWTQYF.